This T cell receptor (beta chain) was retrieved from a study of Tregs in tolerant kidney transplant recipients. The table came from immunoSEQ multiplex PCR; TCRdb's copy has only in-frame clones and leaves some out. In the table there are 75,000 to 95,000 clones, around 94% of which are singletons. Study results and caveats: The most relevant donor-specific Treg TCRbeta repertoire apparently came from expansion with activated donor B cells.

This clone was detected only a few times. Its antigen is unknown. Material for sequencing was CD8+ T cells from blood. This TCR came from a human donor in good health.

The CDR3 here is CAWTLGGRYNEQFF. For the CDR3, the DNA is TGTGCCTGGACCTTAGGAGGCCGATACAATGAGCAGTTCTTC. The chain combines TRBV30 with TRBJ2-1; a weak D match, TRBD2 (5 bases). CDR1 and CDR2 (germline): GTSNPN, SVGIG (reference sequence). Trimming took 4 bases from V and 4 from J, leaving 14 bases between them. The CDR3 length is 14 residues.